Only a few counts were recorded for the clone carrying this T cell receptor beta chain. Its antigen is still unknown. The sample belongs to a study of T cells in Graves' hyperthyroidism and ophthalmopathy. The study, taken as a whole, reports: Ophthalmopathy got predicted by the model a median around 6.6 months before its onset. Most clonotypes that expanded in the thyroid above 0.001 also showed up in blood.

Regions amplified from RNA transcripts were the TCR beta CDR3 regions. The TCR CDR3 first-round RT-PCR relied on the HTBI primer set. In TCRdb, the multiplex PCR reads were re-called with MiXCR into one record per CDR3 protein. The sample has roughly 400,000 distinct CDR3 sequences, approximately 14% seen once; the top ten hold around 30%. Patients aged 18 to 65 with hyperthyroidism were newly diagnosed, with duration under 2 months. Exclusions: uncontrolled infection, other autoimmune disease, pregnancy, lactation. The specimen was blood. The TCR was taken from a woman between 18 and 29 years old with Graves' hyperthyroidism that later progressed to Graves' ophthalmopathy.

CDR3 residues: CAIRRDSGNTIYF. The CDR3 region has the DNA TGTGCCATCAGAAGGGACAGTGGAAACACCATATATTTT. V gene TRBV10-3 combines with J gene TRBJ1-3, with 7 bases that match TRBD1. The germline CDR1 and CDR2 sequences are ENHRY and SYGVKD. There are 13 residues in the CDR3. V lost 6 bases, J lost 3 bases, and 2 bases stayed unmatched.